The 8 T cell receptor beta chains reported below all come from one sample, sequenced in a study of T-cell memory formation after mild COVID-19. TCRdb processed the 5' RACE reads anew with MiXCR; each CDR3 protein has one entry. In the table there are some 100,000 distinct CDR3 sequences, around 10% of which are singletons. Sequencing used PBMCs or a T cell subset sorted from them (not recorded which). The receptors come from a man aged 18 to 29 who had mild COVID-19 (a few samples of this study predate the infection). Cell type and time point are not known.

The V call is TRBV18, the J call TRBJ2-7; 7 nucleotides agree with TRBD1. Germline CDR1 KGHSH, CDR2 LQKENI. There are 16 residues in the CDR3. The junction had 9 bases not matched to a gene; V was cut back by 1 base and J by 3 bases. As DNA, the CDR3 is TGTGCCAGCTCACCACGGGACAGAAAAAGTCTCTACGAGCAGTACTTC. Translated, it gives CASSPRDRKSLYEQYF.

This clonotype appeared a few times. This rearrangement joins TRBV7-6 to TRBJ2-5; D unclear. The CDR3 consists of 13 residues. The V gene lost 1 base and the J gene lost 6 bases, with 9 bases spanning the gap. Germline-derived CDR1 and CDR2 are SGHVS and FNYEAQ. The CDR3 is CASSLELLQTQYF. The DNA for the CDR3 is TGTGCCAGCAGCTTAGAACTGCTTCAGACCCAGTACTTC.

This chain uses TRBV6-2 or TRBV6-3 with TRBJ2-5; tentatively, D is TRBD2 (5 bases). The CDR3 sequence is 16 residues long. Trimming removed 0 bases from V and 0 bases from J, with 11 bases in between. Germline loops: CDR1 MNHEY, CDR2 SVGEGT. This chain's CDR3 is CASSYSIGGYQETQYF. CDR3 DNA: TGTGCCAGCAGTTACTCGATCGGCGGGTACCAAGAGACCCAGTACTTC.

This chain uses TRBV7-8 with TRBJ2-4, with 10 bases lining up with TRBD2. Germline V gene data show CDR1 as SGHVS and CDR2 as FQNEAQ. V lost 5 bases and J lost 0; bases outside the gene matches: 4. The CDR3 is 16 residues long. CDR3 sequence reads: CASSAASGGAKNIQYF. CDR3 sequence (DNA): TGTGCCAGCAGCGCGGCTAGCGGGGGAGCCAAAAACATTCAGTACTTC.

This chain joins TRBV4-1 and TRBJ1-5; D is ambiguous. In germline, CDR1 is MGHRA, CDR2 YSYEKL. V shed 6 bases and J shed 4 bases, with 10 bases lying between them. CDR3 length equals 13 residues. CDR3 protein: CASSRTGNQPQHF. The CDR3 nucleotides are TGCGCCAGCAGTCGGACGGGGAATCAGCCCCAGCATTTT.

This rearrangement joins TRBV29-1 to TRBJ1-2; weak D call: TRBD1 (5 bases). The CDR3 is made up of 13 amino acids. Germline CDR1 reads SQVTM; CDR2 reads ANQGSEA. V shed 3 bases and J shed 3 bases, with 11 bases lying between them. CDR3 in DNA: TGCAGCGTTGATGCTGGGACCGACTATGGCTACACCTTC. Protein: CSVDAGTDYGYTF.

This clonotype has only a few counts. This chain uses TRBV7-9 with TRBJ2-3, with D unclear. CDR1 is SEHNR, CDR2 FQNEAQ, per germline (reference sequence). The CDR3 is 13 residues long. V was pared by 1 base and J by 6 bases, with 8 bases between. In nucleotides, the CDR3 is TGTGCCAGCAGCTTAGTGGCCGGGGATACGCAGTATTTT. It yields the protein CASSLVAGDTQYF.

CDR3 sequence (DNA): TGCGCCAGCGCATGGACTAGAAATCAGCCCCAGCATTTT. Its translation is CASAWTRNQPQHF. This chain joins TRBV5-1 and TRBJ1-5; no clear D gene. The V gene lost 7 bases and the J gene lost 4 bases, with 12 bases spanning the gap. The CDR3 is 13 amino acids. Germline V lookup: CDR1 SGHRS, CDR2 YFSETQ.